The rows below give T cell receptor beta chains drawn from one sample of a study of cytomegalovirus exposure and HLA in healthy donors. TCRdb keeps only in-frame clones here, not all; method: immunoSEQ multiplex PCR. Among over 150,000 clones listed, about 80% were seen once. Sample: PBMCs. The receptors shown here come from a young man in good health and CMV-seronegative. Both conserved end residues are part of each CDR3. Rows may omit the clone size; those that give it use once, few, many or a size class.

clone_size j_call v_call cdr3_aa
NA TRBJ1-4 TRBV5-4 CASRARDGGNEKLFF
NA TRBJ1-5 TRBV28 CASSPTGMSRQPQHF
few TRBJ1-5 TRBV10-3 CASSRSGEGQPQHF
NA TRBJ2-2 TRBV5-1 CASSSGSGTVTTGELFF
NA TRBJ1-1 TRBV9 CASSVDQGTMNTEAFF
NA TRBJ2-1 TRBV7-9 CASSPRTSGFYNEQFF
once TRBJ1-5 TRBV6-5 CASSWTPNQPQHF
few TRBJ2-3 TRBV7-9 CASRPTGFPDTQYF
NA TRBJ1-2 TRBV27 CASSAWGEYGYTF
few TRBJ2-3 TRBV28 CASSFGREASQYF
NA TRBJ2-5 TRBV6-6 CASSYPDQRGETQYF
NA TRBJ2-3 TRBV15 CATSRDPVAGSSTDTQYF
NA TRBJ1-4 TRBV9 CASSVETGMDEKLFF
NA TRBJ2-7 TRBV14 CASSPRRVGGATYEQYF
NA TRBJ2-1 TRBV7-7 CASSLSGNSEQFF
NA TRBJ2-7 TRBV18 CASSPIDSYEQYF
NA TRBJ2-2 TRBV5-4 CASLGTGEDTGELFF
few TRBJ1-4 TRBV27 CASSPIGRTSNEKLFF
NA TRBJ2-7 TRBV7-8 CASSLRQGAYEQYF
once TRBJ2-1 TRBV27 CASSTSGGYNEQFF
NA TRBJ1-4 TRBV4-2 CASSLPEGGSHEKLFF
NA TRBJ2-4 TRBV7-2 CASSSPSWDIGGIQYF
NA TRBJ1-2 TRBV2 CASSEGEQGGLGYTF